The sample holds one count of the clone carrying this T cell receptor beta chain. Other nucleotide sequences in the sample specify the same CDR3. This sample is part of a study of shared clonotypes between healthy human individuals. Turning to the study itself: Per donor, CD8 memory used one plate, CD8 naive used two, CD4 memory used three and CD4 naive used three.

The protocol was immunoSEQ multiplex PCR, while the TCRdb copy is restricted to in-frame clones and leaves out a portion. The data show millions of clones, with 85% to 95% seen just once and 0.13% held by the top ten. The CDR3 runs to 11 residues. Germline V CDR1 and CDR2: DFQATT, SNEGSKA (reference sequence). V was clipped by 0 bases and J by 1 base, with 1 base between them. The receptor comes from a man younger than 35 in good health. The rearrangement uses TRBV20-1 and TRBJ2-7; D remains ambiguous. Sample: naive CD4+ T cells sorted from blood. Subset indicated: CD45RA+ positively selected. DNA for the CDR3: TGCAGTGCTAGAGAGTCCTACGAGCAGTACTTC. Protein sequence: CSARESYEQYF.